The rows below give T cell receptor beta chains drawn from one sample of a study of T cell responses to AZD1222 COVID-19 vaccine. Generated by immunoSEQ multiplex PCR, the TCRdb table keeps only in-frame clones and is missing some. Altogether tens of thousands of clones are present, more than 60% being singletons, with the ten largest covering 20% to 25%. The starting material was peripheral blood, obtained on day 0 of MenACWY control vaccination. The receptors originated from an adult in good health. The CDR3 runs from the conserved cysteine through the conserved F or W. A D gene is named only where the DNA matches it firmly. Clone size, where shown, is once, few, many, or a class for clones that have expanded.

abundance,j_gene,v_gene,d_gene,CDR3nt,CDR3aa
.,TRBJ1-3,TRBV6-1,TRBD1,TGTGCCAGCAGTGCCCGGGACAGGCCAAACTCTGGAAACACCATATATTTT,CASSARDRPNSGNTIYF
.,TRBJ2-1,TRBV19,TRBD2,TGTGCCACAGAGGGAACTAGCGGGGTCGGCTCCTACAATGAGCAGTTCTTC,CATEGTSGVGSYNEQFF
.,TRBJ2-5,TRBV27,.,TGTGCCAGCAGTCCAACTATTGCCTCAGAGACCCAGTACTTC,CASSPTIASETQYF
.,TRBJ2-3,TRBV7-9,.,TGTGCCAGCAGCTTACTCGGCGGACGCACAGATACGCAGTATTTT,CASSLLGGRTDTQYF
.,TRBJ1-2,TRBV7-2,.,TGTGCCAGCAGCCCGGAATCATCCCCGGGGCACCGGGACCACACCTTC,CASSPESSPGHRDHTF
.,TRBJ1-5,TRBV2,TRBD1,TGTGCCAGCAGTGGTAACCGGGACAGGAATCCCAATCAGCCCCAGCATTTT,CASSGNRDRNPNQPQHF
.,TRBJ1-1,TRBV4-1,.,TGCGCCAGCGGGGGTTCCCCGGAGAACACTGAAGCTTTCTTT,CASGGSPENTEAFF
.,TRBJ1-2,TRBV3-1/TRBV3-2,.,TGTGCCAGCAGCCGGAACCAGGGCTACACCTTC,CASSRNQGYTF
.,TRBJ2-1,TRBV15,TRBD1,TGTGCCACCAGCAGAGTGCCTTTAGGACAGGGGATCTACAATGAGCAGTTCTTC,CATSRVPLGQGIYNEQFF
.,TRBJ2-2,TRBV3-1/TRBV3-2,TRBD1,TGTGCCAGCAGCCAACACAGGGGCATGATTATTGCCGGGGAGCTGTTTTTT,CASSQHRGMIIAGELFF
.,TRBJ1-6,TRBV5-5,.,TGTGCCAGCAGCTTTGGACAGACAAAGGCCTCCTATAATTCACCCCTCCACTTT,CASSFGQTKASYNSPLHF
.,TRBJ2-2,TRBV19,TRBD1,TGTGCCAGTAGTATAGAAAGGGGGCACGGGGAGCTGTTTTTT,CASSIERGHGELFF
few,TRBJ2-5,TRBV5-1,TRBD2,TGCGCCAGCAGCTTAGGGAGGGGTCCCGAGACCCAGTACTTC,CASSLGRGPETQYF
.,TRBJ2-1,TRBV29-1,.,TGCAGCGTTGAAGATCTTCACGGGACACAAAATTACAATGAGCAGTTCTTC,CSVEDLHGTQNYNEQFF
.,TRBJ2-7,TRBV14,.,TGTGCCAGCAGCCAAGATATGATCTCCTACGAGCAGTACTTC,CASSQDMISYEQYF
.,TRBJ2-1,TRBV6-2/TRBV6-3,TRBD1,TGTGCCAGCAGCAATCCGACAGGACAGGGGCAGGATGAGCAGTTCTTC,CASSNPTGQGQDEQFF
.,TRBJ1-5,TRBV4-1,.,TGCGCCAGCAGCCAAGGGCAGGGGAACAATCAGCCCCAGCATTTT,CASSQGQGNNQPQHF
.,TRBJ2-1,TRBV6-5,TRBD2,TGTGCCGTCAGCGGGAGTCATGAGCAGTTCTTC,CAVSGSHEQFF
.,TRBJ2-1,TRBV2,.,TGTGCCAGCAGTGCAAATGAGCAGTTCTTC,CASSANEQFF
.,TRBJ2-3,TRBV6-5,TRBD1,TGTGCCAGCAGGACCGGGACAGGCCGCACAGATACGCAGTATTTT,CASRTGTGRTDTQYF
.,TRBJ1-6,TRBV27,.,TGTGCCAGCCTCCTCAGGGGAGTTAATTCACCCCTCCACTTT,CASLLRGVNSPLHF
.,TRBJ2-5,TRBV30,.,TGTGCCTGGAAGAGGGGGGGATGGGAGGAGACCCAGTACTTC,CAWKRGGWEETQYF
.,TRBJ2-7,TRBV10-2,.,TGCGCCAGCAGTGAGCCTTACGACGAGCAGTACTTC,CASSEPYDEQYF
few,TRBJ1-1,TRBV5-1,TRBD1,TGCGCCAGCAGCACGGGACAGGGGGCCGGAAACACTGAAGCTTTCTTT,CASSTGQGAGNTEAFF
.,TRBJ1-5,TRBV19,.,TGTGCCAGTAGTATGGGTCGGGGGAGGAATCAGCCCCAGCATTTT,CASSMGRGRNQPQHF
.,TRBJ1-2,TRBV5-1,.,TGCGCCAGCAGCTTGGAGCCGGACGAGGGCTATGGCTACACCTTC,CASSLEPDEGYGYTF
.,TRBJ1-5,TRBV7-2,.,TGTGCCAGCGGGACCTATAGCAATCAGCCCCAGCATTTT,CASGTYSNQPQHF
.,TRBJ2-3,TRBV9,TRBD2,TGTGCCAGCAGCGGCTTCGGGGGAGGGGTTGGTACAGATACGCAGTATTTT,CASSGFGGGVGTDTQYF
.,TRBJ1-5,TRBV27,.,TGTGCCAGCAGTTCAGGACTACATCGGGTCAATCAGCCCCAGCATTTT,CASSSGLHRVNQPQHF